This TCR beta chain was identified during a study of blood T cell repertoires in COVID-19. Study in general: T cells, B-cell-depleted T cells, or PBMCs supplied cDNA or gDNA.

Under the authors' procedure: Reference gene primer amplification gave nucleated cell count estimates. Some clones are missing from TCRdb's copy, which holds only in-frame ones; the method was immunoSEQ multiplex PCR. V, J and clone size were drawn from that table, and D and trimming were deduced from the DNA. The sample gives about 160,000 clones, over 70% of which show up once; about 5% is in the top ten. The germline V gene has CDR1 SGHTA and CDR2 FQGTGA. The CDR3 runs 16 residues. The ends lost 2 bases at V and 3 bases at J; junction bases unmatched: 9. Individuals drawn from approximately 22 US areas were about 18 to 95 years old. Which cohort a participant joined came from the clinical history participants gave.

Material for sequencing was PBMCs or T cells enriched from blood (not recorded which). The chain is built from TRBV7-3 and TRBJ1-2, with 7 positions matching TRBD1. This sequence originates from a woman aged 40 to 49 with acute COVID-19. The CDR3 sequence: CASSLEPAGTDYGYTF. The DNA of the CDR3 is TGTGCCAGCAGCTTAGAGCCCGCCGGGACAGACTATGGCTACACCTTC.